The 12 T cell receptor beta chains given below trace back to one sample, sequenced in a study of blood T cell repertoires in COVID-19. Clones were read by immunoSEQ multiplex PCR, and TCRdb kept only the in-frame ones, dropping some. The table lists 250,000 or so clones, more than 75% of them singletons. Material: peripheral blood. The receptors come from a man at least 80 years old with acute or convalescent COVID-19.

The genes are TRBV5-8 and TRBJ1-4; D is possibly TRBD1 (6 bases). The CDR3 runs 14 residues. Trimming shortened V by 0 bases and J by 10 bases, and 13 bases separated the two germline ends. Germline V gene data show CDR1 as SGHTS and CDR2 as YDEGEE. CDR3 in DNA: TGTGCCAGCAGCTTGGTACAGGGAGCAGGAAAACTGTTTTTT. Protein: CASSLVQGAGKLFF. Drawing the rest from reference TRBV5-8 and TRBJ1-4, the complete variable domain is EAGVTQSPTHLIKTRGQQATLRCSPISGHTSVYWYQQALGLGLQFLLWYDEGEERNRGNFPPRFSGRQFPNYSSELNVNALELEDSALYLCASSLVQGAGKLFFGSGTQLSVL.

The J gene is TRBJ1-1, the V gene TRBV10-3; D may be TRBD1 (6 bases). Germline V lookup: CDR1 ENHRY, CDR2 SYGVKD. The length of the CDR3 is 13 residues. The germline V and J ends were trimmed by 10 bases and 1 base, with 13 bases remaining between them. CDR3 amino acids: CATSDRSNTEAFF. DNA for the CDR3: TGTGCCACAAGCGACAGGTCGAACACTGAAGCTTTCTTT.

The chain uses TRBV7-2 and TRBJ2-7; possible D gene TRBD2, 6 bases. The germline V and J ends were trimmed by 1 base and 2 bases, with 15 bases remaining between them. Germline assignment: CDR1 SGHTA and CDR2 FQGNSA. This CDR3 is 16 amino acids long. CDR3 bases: TGTGCCAGCAGCTTAGTGGTGGGGGGATCTGCCTACGAGCAGTACTTC. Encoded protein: CASSLVVGGSAYEQYF.

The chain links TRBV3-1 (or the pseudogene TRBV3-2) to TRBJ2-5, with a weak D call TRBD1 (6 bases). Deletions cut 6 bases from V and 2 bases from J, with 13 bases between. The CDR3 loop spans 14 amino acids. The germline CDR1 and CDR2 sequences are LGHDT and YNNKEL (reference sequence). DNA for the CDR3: TGTGCCAGCAGTCAAACAGGGACGCAAGAGACCCAGTACTTC. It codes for CASSQTGTQETQYF.

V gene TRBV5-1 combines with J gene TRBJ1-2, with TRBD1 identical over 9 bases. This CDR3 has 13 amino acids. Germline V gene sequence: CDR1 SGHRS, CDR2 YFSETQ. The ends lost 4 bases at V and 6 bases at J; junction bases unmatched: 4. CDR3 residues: CASSPGQGDGYTF. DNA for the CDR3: TGCGCCAGCAGCCCGGGACAGGGTGATGGCTACACCTTC.

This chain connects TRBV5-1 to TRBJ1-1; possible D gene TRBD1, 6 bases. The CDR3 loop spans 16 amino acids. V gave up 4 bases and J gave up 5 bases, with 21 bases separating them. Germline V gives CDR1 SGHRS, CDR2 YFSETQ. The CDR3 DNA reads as TGCGCCAGCAGCGTCGAACAGGGTTGGAGTAGTACTGAAGCTTTCTTT. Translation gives CASSVEQGWSSTEAFF.

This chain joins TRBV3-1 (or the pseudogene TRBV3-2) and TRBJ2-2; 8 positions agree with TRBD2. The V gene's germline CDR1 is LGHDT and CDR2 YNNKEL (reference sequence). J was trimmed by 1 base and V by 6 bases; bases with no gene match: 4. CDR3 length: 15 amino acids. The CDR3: CASRRGGLNTGELFF. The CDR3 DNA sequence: TGTGCCAGCAGACGGGGGGGGTTGAACACCGGGGAGCTGTTTTTT.

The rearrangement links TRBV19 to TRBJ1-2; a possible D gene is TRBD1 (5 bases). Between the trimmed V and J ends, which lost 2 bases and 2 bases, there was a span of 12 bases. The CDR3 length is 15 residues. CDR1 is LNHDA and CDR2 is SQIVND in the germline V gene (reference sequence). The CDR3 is CASSIIDRVNYGYTF. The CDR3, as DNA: TGTGCCAGTAGTATAATTGACAGAGTGAACTATGGCTACACCTTC.

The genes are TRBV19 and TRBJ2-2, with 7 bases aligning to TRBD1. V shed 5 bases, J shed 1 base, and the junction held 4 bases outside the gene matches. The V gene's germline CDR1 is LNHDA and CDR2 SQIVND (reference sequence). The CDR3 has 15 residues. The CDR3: CASSPRDRNTGELFF. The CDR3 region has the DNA TGTGCCAGTAGTCCCCGGGACAGGAACACCGGGGAGCTGTTTTTT.

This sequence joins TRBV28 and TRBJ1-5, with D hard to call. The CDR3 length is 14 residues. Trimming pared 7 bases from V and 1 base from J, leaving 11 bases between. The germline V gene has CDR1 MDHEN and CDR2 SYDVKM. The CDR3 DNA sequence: TGTGCCAGCACCCGAAGCCCGAGCAATCAGCCCCAGCATTTT. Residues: CASTRSPSNQPQHF.

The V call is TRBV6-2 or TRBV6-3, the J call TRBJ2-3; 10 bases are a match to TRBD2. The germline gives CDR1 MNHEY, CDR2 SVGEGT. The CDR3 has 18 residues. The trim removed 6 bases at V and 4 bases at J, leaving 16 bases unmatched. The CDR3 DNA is TGTGCCAGCAGCTCCATTCCCGGGACTAGCGAGAGCGCAGATACGCAGTATTTT. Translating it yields CASSSIPGTSESADTQYF.

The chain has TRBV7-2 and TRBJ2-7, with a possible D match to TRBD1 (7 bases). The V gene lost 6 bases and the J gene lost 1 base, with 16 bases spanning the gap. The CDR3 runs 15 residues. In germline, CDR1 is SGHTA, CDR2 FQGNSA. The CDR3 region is CASSPAGGPSYEQYF. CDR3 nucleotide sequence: TGTGCCAGCAGTCCTGCAGGGGGGCCTTCCTACGAGCAGTACTTC. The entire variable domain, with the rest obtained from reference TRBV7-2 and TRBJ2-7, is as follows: GAGVSQSPSNKVTEKGKDVELRCDPISGHTALYWYRQSLGQGLEFLIYFQGNSAPDKSGLPSDRFSAERTGGSVSTLTIQRTQQEDSAVYLCASSPAGGPSYEQYFGPGTRLTVT.